The TCR beta chain under discussion was sequenced for a study of blood T cell repertoires in COVID-19. Turning to the study itself: T cells, B-cell-depleted T cells, or PBMCs provided the cDNA or gDNA that served as material.

This clone was observed a few times. As processed by the authors: Amplification of reference gene primers provided the estimated nucleated cell counts. Data came from immunoSEQ multiplex PCR; TCRdb stores just in-frame clones and leaves some out. The V and J calls and the clone size are those of that table, but D and trimming were determined from the DNA. The sample has under 250,000 clones, approximately 82% seen once. Unmatched junction bases numbered 6, after V lost 6 bases and J lost 3 bases. Germline values: CDR1 SGHTA, CDR2 FQGNSA. This CDR3 is built from 15 residues. This receptor was taken from a woman in her 70s with active or convalescent COVID-19. The chain couples TRBV7-2 to TRBJ2-3; 10 nucleotides line up with TRBD2. The sample taken for sequencing was peripheral blood. The CDR3 here is CASRTSGELTDTQYF. The CDR3 coding sequence is TGTGCCAGCAGAACTAGCGGGGAGCTTACAGATACGCAGTATTTT.